The rows below give T cell receptor beta chains drawn from one sample of a study of blood T cells in healthy people across ages. TCRdb redid the calling of the 5' RACE reads with MiXCR, one entry per CDR3 protein. The sample carries over a million distinct CDR3 sequences, around 55% recorded once. Source material: blood. The receptors were sampled from a man younger than 35 in good health. The CDR3 runs from the conserved cysteine through the conserved F or W.

V gene,J gene,CDR3 protein
TRBV28,TRBJ2-7,CASSAPGTTSLYNEQYF
TRBV11-1,TRBJ2-1,CASSLKGNAEQFF
TRBV6-5,TRBJ1-2,CASSYRRVDGYTF
TRBV14,TRBJ1-2,CASSQGTLAGYTF
TRBV12-3/TRBV12-4,TRBJ1-2,CASSAQGIYGYTF
TRBV7-6,TRBJ2-1,CAGSLEAAGAPGEQFF
TRBV12-3/TRBV12-4,TRBJ2-6,CASRVLANVLTF
TRBV5-4,TRBJ2-5,CASSSTGPSYHEQYF
TRBV20-1,TRBJ1-2,CSARHLYGYTF
TRBV20-1,TRBJ2-1,CRTLVQGYNEQFF
TRBV15,NA,CATSAPPGDYEQYF
TRBV7-9,TRBJ2-1,CASSSTSGVSYNEQFF
TRBV10-3,NA,CAISAGYEQYF
TRBV29-1,TRBJ2-4,CSATGTDVIPPNIQYF
TRBV28,TRBJ2-5,CAGQPKGGFQETQYF
TRBV15,NA,CATSPRGWREVGETQYF
TRBV24-1,TRBJ2-2,CATSARLAANTGELFF
TRBV6-2/TRBV6-3,NA,CASSYLGAFYEQYF
TRBV4-2,TRBJ2-1,CASSQDITSGRFYEQFF
TRBV10-3,TRBJ2-7,CAIRPDRAHEQYF
TRBV6-6,TRBJ1-5,CASSRSPGAASNQPQHF
TRBV12-5,NA,CASGLEGLNQETQYF
TRBV15,TRBJ2-3,CATIPGQGVWDTQYF